This record looks at one TCR beta chain sequence and its context. Antigen unknown. Donors with ophthalmopathy: moderate-to-severe activity, CAS ≥3, NOSPECS ≥4, duration under 3 months. A diagnosis was made from clinical symptoms together with serum thyroxine, TRAb, thyroid ultrasound and orbital computed tomography. The data derive from a study of Graves' ophthalmopathy and Graves' hyperthyroidism. Study overall: Peripheral blood was obtained at first diagnosis, ahead of any treatment. General study results and limits: Most thyroid-expanded clonotypes exceeding 0.001 frequency were also found in blood.

The authors amplified TCR beta CDR3 regions, and they did so from RNA transcripts for repertoire sequencing. HTBI primers were used in a first-round RT-PCR, which preceded a second-round multiplex PCR. Via MiXCR, TCRdb re-called the multiplex PCR reads, giving one row per CDR3 protein. The table shows 740,000 or so distinct CDR3 sequences, with around 40% occurring only once. The ends lost 2 bases at V and 5 bases at J; junction bases unmatched: 9. Germline loops: CDR1 SGDLS, CDR2 YYNGEE. CDR3 size: 15 residues. This clonotype originated in an adult man with Graves' ophthalmopathy. V usage is TRBV9 and J usage is TRBJ2-5; 7 bases are shared with TRBD2. Sequenced: peripheral blood. The CDR3 protein is CASSVGAGNTETQYF. CDR3 DNA sequence: TGTGCCAGCAGCGTCGGAGCGGGGAACACGGAGACCCAGTACTTC.